This TCR beta chain was sequenced in a study of blood T cell repertoires in COVID-19. Study summary: The cDNA or gDNA used as material had been derived from T cells, B-cell-depleted T cells, or PBMCs.

Researchers sorted participants into cohorts using their self-reported clinical history. Symptom resolution, clearance, or two negative PCRs marked donors in Cohort 3 as recovered. In the original analysis: Reference gene primer amplification in the assay estimated nucleated cell counts. Some clones are missing from TCRdb's copy, which holds only in-frame ones; the method was immunoSEQ multiplex PCR. The DNA was the basis for D and trimming; V, J and clone size are from that table. The sample consists of roughly 380,000 clones, roughly 84% of them appearing once. Germline V gives CDR1 SGHRS, CDR2 YFSETQ. The CDR3 spans 14 residues. V was trimmed by 7 bases and J by 7 bases, leaving 20 bases between them.

Input material: PBMCs or T cells enriched from blood (not recorded which). V is TRBV5-1 and J is TRBJ1-1; D might be TRBD1 (6 bases). This clonotype was sampled from a woman aged 25 to 39 who had recovered from COVID-19. CDR3 nucleotides: TGCGCCAGCGCCTCTATGACAGGCCAATTTGAAGCTTTCTTT. Its translation: CASASMTGQFEAFF.